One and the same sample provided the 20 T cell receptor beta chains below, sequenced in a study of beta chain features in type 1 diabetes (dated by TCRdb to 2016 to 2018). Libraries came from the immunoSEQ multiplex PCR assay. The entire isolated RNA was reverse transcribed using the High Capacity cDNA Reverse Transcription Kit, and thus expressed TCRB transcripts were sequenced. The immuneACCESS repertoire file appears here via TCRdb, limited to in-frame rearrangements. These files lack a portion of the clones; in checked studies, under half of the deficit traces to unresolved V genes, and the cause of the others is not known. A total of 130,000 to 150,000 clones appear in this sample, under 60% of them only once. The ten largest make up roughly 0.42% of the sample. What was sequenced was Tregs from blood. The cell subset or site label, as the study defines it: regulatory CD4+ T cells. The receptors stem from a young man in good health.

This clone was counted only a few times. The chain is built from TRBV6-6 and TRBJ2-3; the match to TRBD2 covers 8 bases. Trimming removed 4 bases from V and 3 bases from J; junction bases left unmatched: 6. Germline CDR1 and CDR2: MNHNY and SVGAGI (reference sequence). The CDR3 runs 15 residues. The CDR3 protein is CASSFRSGRTDTQYF. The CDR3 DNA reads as TGTGCCAGCAGTTTTCGGAGCGGGAGAACAGATACGCAGTATTTT.

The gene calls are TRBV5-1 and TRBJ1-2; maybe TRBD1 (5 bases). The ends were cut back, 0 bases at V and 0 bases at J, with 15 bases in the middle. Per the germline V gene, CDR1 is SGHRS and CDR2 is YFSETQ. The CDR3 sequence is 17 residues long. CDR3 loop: CASSLALGALANYGYTF. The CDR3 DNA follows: TGCGCCAGCAGCTTGGCGTTAGGGGCCCTAGCTAACTATGGCTACACCTTC. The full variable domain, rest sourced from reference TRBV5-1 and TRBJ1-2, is KAGVTQTPRYLIKTRGQQVTLSCSPISGHRSVSWYQQTPGQGLQFLFEYFSETQRNKGNFPGRFSGRQFSNSRSEMNVSTLELGDSALYLCASSLALGALANYGYTFGSGTRLTVV.

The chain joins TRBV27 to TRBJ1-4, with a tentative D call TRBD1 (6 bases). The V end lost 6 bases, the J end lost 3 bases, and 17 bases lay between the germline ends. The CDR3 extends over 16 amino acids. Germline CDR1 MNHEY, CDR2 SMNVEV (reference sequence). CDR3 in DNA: TGTGCCAGCAGGCCCTTGGGGGCTGGAGCTAATGAAAAACTGTTTTTT. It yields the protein CASRPLGAGANEKLFF. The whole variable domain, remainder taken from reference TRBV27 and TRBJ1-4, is EAQVTQNPRYLITVTGKKLTVTCSQNMNHEYMSWYRQDPGLGLRQIYYSMNVEVTDKGDVPEGYKVSRKEKRNFPLILESPSPNQTSLYFCASRPLGAGANEKLFFGSGTQLSVL.

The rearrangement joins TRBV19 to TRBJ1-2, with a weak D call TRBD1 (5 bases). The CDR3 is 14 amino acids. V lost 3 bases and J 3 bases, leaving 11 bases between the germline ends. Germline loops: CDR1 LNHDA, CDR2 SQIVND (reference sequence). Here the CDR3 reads CASSMIGEYYGYTF. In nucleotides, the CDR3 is TGTGCCAGTAGTATGATAGGGGAATACTATGGCTACACCTTC.

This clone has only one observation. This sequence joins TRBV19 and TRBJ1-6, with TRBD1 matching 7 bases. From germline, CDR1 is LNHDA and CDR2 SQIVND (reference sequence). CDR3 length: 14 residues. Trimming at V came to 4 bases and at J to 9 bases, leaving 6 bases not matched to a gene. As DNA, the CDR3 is TGTGCCAGTAGTACAGGGGGTTCGGCTTCACCCCTCCACTTT. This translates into CASSTGGSASPLHF.

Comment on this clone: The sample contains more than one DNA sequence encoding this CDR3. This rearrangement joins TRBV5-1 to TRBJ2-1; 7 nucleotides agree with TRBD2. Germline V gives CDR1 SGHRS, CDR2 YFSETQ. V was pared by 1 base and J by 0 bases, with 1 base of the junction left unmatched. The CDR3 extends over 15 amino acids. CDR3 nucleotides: TGCGCCAGCAGCTTGAGCGGGAACTCCTACAATGAGCAGTTCTTC. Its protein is CASSLSGNSYNEQFF.

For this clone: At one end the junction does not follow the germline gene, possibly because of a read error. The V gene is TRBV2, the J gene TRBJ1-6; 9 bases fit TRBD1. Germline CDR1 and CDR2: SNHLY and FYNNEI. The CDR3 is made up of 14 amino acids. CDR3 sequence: CASREGTGSSPLHF. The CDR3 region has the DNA TGTGCCAGCAGAGAAGGGACAGGGAGCTCACCCCTCCACTTT.

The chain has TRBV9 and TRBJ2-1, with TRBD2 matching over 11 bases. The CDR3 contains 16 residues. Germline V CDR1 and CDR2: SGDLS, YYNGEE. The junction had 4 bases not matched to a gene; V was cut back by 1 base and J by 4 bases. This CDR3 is CASSVRGLADYNEQFF. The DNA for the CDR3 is TGTGCCAGCAGCGTAAGGGGACTAGCGGATTACAATGAGCAGTTCTTC.

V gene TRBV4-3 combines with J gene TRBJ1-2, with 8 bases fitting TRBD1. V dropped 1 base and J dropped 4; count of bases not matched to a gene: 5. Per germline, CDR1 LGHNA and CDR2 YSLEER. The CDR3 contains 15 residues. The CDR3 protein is CASSQVVTGGYGYTF. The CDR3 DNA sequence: TGCGCCAGCAGCCAAGTGGTAACAGGGGGCTATGGCTACACCTTC.

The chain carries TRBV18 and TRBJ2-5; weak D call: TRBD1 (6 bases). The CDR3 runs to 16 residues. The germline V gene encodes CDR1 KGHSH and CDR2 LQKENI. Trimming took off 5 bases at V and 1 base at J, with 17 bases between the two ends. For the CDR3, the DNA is TGTGCCAGCTCAGGGACACTGGTCCGGACCCAAGAGACCCAGTACTTC. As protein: CASSGTLVRTQETQYF. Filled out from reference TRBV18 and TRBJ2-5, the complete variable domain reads NAGVMQNPRHLVRRRGQEARLRCSPMKGHSHVYWYRQLPEEGLKFMVYLQKENIIDESGMPKERFSAEFPKEGPSILRIQQVVRGDSAAYFCASSGTLVRTQETQYFGPGTRLLVL.

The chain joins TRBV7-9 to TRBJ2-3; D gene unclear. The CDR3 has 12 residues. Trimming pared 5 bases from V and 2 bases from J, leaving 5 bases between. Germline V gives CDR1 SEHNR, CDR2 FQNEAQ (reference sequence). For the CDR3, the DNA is TGTGCCAGCAGCCTATTCACAGATACGCAGTATTTT. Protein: CASSLFTDTQYF.

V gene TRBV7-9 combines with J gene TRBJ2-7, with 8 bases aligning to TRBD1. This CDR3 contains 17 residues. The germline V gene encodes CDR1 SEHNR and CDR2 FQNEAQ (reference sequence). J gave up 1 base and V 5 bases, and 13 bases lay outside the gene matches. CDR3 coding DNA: TGTGCCAGCAGCCCCCTCGTGGGCAGGGGGCAATCCTACGAGCAGTACTTC. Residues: CASSPLVGRGQSYEQYF.

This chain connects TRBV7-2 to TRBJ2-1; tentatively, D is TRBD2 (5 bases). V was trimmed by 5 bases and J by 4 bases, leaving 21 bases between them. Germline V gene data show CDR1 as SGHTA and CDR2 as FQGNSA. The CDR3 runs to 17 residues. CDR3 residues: CASSRTDRGRRYNEQFF. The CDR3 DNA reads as TGTGCCAGCAGCAGAACCGATCGGGGAAGGAGGTACAATGAGCAGTTCTTC. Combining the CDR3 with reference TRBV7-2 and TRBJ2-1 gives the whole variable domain GAGVSQSPSNKVTEKGKDVELRCDPISGHTALYWYRQSLGQGLEFLIYFQGNSAPDKSGLPSDRFSAERTGGSVSTLTIQRTQQEDSAVYLCASSRTDRGRRYNEQFFGPGTRLTVL.

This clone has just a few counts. CDR3: CASSPTGLEQYF. CDR3 DNA sequence: TGTGCCAGCTCACCTACGGGTCTAGAGCAGTACTTC. This sequence joins TRBV18 and TRBJ2-7; D gene ambiguous. The CDR3 has 12 amino acids. Germline V gene sequence: CDR1 KGHSH, CDR2 LQKENI. Between the trimmed V and J ends, which lost 3 bases and 7 bases, there was a span of 10 bases.

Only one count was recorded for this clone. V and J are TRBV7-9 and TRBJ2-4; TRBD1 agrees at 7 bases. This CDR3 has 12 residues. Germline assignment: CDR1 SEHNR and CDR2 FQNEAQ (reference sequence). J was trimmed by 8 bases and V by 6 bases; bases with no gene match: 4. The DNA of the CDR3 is TGTGCCAGCAGACACAGGGGAGACATTCAGTACTTC. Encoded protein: CASRHRGDIQYF.

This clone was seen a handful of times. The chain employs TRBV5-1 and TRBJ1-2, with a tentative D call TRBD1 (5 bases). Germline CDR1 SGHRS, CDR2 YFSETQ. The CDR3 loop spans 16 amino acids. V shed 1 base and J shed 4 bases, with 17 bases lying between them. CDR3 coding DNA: TGCGCCAGCAGCTTGCGCGGGGACTCCGCTTCCTATGGCTACACCTTC. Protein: CASSLRGDSASYGYTF. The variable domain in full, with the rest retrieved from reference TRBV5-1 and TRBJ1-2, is KAGVTQTPRYLIKTRGQQVTLSCSPISGHRSVSWYQQTPGQGLQFLFEYFSETQRNKGNFPGRFSGRQFSNSRSEMNVSTLELGDSALYLCASSLRGDSASYGYTFGSGTRLTVV.

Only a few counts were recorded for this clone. CDR3 nucleotides: TGCAGTACTCGACAGGACTATGGCTACACCTTC. Residues: CSTRQDYGYTF. The chain combines TRBV20-1 with TRBJ1-2; D may be TRBD1 (6 bases). The CDR3 totals 11 residues. With 8 bases removed from V and 3 bases from J, the gap between germline ends came to 10 bases. Germline V gene data show CDR1 as DFQATT and CDR2 as SNEGSKA (reference sequence).

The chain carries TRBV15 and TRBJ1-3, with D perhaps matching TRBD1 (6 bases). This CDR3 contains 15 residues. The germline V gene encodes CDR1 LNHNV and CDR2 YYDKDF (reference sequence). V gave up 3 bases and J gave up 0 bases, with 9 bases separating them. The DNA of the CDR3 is TGTGCCACCAGCAGTGGGGGCCGCTCTGGAAACACCATATATTTT. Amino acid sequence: CATSSGGRSGNTIYF. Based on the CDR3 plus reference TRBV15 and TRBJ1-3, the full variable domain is DAMVIQNPRYQVTQFGKPVTLSCSQTLNHNVMYWYQQKSSQAPKLLFHYYDKDFNNEADTPDNFQSRRPNTSFCFLDIRSPGLGDTAMYLCATSSGGRSGNTIYFGEGSWLTVV.

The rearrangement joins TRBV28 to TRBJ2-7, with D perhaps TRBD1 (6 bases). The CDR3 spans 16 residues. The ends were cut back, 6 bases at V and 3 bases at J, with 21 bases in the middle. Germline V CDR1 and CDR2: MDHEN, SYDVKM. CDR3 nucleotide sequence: TGTGCCAGCAGCCTCGGGCCAGGGGCGGCCGACTACGAGCAGTACTTC. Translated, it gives CASSLGPGAADYEQYF.

CDR3 DNA sequence: TGTGCCAGTAGCGGGGACAGGGTTAACTATGGCTACACCTTC. This sequence encodes CASSGDRVNYGYTF. V and J are TRBV19 and TRBJ1-2; 9 bases are shared with TRBD1. CDR1 is LNHDA and CDR2 is SQIVND in the germline V gene (reference sequence). The CDR3 has 14 residues. The V and J ends lost 6 bases and 1 base, in that order; junction bases with no gene match: 3. Using reference TRBV19 and TRBJ1-2 for the parts outside the CDR3, the full variable domain is DGGITQSPKYLFRKEGQNVTLSCEQNLNHDAMYWYRQDPGQGLRLIYYSQIVNDFQKGDIAEGYSVSREKKESFPLTVTSAQKNPTAFYLCASSGDRVNYGYTFGSGTRLTVV.